This is a list of T cell receptor beta chains from one sample in a study of OX40 agonist ivuxolimab in advanced cancers. Profiling relied on immunoSEQ multiplex PCR, and the TCRdb table lists in-frame clones only, not all of them. The sample records roughly 76,000 clones, over 75% being singletons. The specimen comprised CD4+ or CD8+ T cells sorted from blood, sampled in a trial of the OX40 agonist ivuxolimab. The receptors were gathered from an adult with an advanced solid tumor such as melanoma, head and neck, liver or kidney cancer. Both conserved end residues are part of each CDR3. D genes are given only for firm matches. Not every row has a clone size; where given, it reads once, few, many or a size class.

clone size,J gene,V gene,D gene,CDR3 DNA,CDR3 protein
.,TRBJ2-3,TRBV6-6,TRBD2,TGTGCCGGACGACTAGCGGGTACCACAGATACGCAGTATTTT,CAGRLAGTTDTQYF
.,TRBJ1-1,TRBV9,.,TGTGCCAGCAGCAACAGGGTGAACACTGAAGCTTTCTTT,CASSNRVNTEAFF
.,TRBJ2-2,TRBV5-4,.,TGTGCCAGCAGCTTTATCAGTAACACCGGGGAGCTGTTTTTT,CASSFISNTGELFF
.,TRBJ2-3,TRBV6-5,.,TGTGCCAGCAAGGTGGGGGTCTCCACAGATACGCAGTATTTT,CASKVGVSTDTQYF
.,TRBJ1-1,TRBV5-1,.,TGCGCCAGCAGCACCGGCCGGGGGGCGACGGAGAACGCTGAAGCTTTCTTT,CASSTGRGATENAEAFF
.,TRBJ2-7,TRBV7-9,TRBD2,TGTGCCAGCAGCTTAGAGGTAGCGGGGGTCTACGAGCAGTACTTC,CASSLEVAGVYEQYF
.,TRBJ1-1,TRBV5-6,.,TGTGCCAGCAGCCCGAATCTTGGGGTGAACACTGAAGCTTTCTTT,CASSPNLGVNTEAFF
.,TRBJ1-1,TRBV9,TRBD1,TGTGCCAGCAGCAGGCAGGGGGCAGAATTCACTGAAGCTTTCTTT,CASSRQGAEFTEAFF
.,TRBJ1-2,TRBV5-6,TRBD1,TGTGCCGGTAGACCAACAGGGGGCGGAGGCTACACCTTC,CAGRPTGGGGYTF
.,TRBJ2-5,TRBV27,.,TGTGCCAGCAGTCCCACAGGGACCTGGTTAGGGACCCAGTACTTC,CASSPTGTWLGTQYF
once,TRBJ2-7,TRBV7-3,TRBD1,TGTGCCAGCAGCGCATGGACAGGGGCCCTCTACGAGCAGTACTTC,CASSAWTGALYEQYF